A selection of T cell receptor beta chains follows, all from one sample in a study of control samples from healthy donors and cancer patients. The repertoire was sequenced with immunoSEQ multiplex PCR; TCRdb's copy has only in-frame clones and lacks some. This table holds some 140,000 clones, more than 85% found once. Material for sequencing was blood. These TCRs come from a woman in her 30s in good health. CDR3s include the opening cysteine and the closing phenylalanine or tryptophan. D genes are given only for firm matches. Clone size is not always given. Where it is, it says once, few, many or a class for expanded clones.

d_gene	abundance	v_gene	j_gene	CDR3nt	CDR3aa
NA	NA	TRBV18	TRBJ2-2	TGTGCCAGCTCACCGAAGATTTACGGGAGCGACACCGGGGAGCTGTTTTTT	CASSPKIYGSDTGELFF
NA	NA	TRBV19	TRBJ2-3	TGTGCCAGCGCAATACAGGGCACAGATACGCAGTATTTT	CASAIQGTDTQYF
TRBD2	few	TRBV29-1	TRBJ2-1	TGCAGCGCCCTCGGGCTAGCGGGAGCGAATGAGCAGTTCTTC	CSALGLAGANEQFF
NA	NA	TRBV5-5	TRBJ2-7	TGTGCCAGCAGCCCAACCGGGGAGTGGGGGTACGAGCAGTACTTC	CASSPTGEWGYEQYF
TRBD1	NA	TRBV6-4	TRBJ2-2	TGTGCCAGCAGTGATCAGGGACAGGGGGCCGGGGAGCTGTTTTTT	CASSDQGQGAGELFF
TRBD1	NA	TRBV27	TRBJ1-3	TGTGCCAGCAGTAGGACAGGGGGCGCCTTCGCTGGAAACACCATATATTTT	CASSRTGGAFAGNTIYF
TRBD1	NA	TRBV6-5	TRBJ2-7	TGTGCCAGCAGCCAGACAGGGTTCGAGCAGTACTTC	CASSQTGFEQYF
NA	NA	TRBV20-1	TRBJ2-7	TGCAGTGCTAGGGATAACGAGCAGTACTTC	CSARDNEQYF
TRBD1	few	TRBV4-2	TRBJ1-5	TGTGCCAGCAGCCAAGACCAGGGGGCGCATCAGCCCCAGCATTTT	CASSQDQGAHQPQHF
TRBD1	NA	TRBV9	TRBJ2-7	TGTGCCAGCAGCCCAGGGACAGGGGACTACGAGCAGTACTTC	CASSPGTGDYEQYF
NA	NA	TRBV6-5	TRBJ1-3	TGTGCCAGCAGCCAACCGGGACAATGGGACACCATATATTTT	CASSQPGQWDTIYF
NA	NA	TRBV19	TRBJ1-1	TGTGCCAGTAGTTACCGGGCCGCTGAAGCTTTCTTT	CASSYRAAEAFF
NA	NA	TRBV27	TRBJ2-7	TGTGCCAGCAGTTTCGAGGGGGCCTACGAGCAGTACTTC	CASSFEGAYEQYF
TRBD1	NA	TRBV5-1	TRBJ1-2	TGCGCCAGCAGCACCTCGACAGGGTATGGCTACACCTTC	CASSTSTGYGYTF
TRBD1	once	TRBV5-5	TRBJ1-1	TGTGCCAGCAGCCAGAACCCGACAGGGGCCGTTAACACTGAAGCTTTCTTT	CASSQNPTGAVNTEAFF
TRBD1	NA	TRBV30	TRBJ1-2	TGTGCCTGGAGTGTAAATGGGCGCTGGACAGGCGGGGGTGGCTACACCTTC	CAWSVNGRWTGGGGYTF
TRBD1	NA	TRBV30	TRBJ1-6	TGTGCCTGGAGTGGGGGACAGGATAATTCACCCCTCCACTTT	CAWSGGQDNSPLHF
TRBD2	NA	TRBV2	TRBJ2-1	TGTGCCGGCCAGGGGCTAGCGGGCAATGAGCAGTTCTTC	CAGQGLAGNEQFF
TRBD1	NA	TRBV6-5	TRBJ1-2	TGTGCCAGCAGCCAGTGGGACAGGGGTGGCTACACCTTC	CASSQWDRGGYTF
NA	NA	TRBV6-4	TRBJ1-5	TGTGCCAGCAGCGAAGACCTTAGCAATCAGCCCCAGCATTTT	CASSEDLSNQPQHF
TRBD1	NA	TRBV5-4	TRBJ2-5	TGTGCCAGCAGCTCCCCTTACACAGGGGGCAGGGAGACCCAGTACTTC	CASSSPYTGGRETQYF
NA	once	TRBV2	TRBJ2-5	TGTGCCAGCACTTCAAACGGGGGCCCCAGGGAGACCCAGTACTTC	CASTSNGGPRETQYF
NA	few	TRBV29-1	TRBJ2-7	TGCAGCGTTGGAGGGGGGCGGGCGACCTACGAGCAGTACTTC	CSVGGGRATYEQYF
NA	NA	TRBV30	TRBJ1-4	TGTGCCTGGAGTGTATACGGGGTGGAAAATGAAAAACTGTTTTTT	CAWSVYGVENEKLFF
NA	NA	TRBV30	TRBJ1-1	TGTGCCTGGAGTGTACTGACTAGGGGGAACACTGAAGCTTTCTTT	CAWSVLTRGNTEAFF
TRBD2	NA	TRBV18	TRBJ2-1	TGTGCCAGCTCACCCAATTCCCTAGCGGGGTCCAATGAGCAGTTCTTC	CASSPNSLAGSNEQFF
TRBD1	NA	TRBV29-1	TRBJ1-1	TGCAGCGCCCAGACAGGGACTGAAGCTTTCTTT	CSAQTGTEAFF
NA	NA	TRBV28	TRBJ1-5	TGTGCCAGCAGTTCCACCCGGGGGGGCAGTGGGGCCTATAGCAATCAGCCCCAGCATTTT	CASSSTRGGSGAYSNQPQHF
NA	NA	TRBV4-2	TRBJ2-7	TGTGCCAGCAGCCAAGATTTAGTCAGGGGAGCACGATTC	CASSQDLVRGARF
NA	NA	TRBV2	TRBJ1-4	TGTGCCAGCAATTCCCTGGGTGGTAGTAATGAAAAACTGTTTTTT	CASNSLGGSNEKLFF
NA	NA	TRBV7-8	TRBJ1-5	TGTGCCAGCAGCCCCCACGGGGCTCCAGATCAGCCCCAGCATTTT	CASSPHGAPDQPQHF
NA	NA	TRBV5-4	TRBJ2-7	TGTGCCAGCAGCTTGGAGGCCCGGGGGAACTCCTACGAGCAGTACTTC	CASSLEARGNSYEQYF
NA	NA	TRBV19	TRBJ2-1	TGTGCCAGTACGGGGCTAGGGGGCTACAATGAGCAGTTCTTC	CASTGLGGYNEQFF
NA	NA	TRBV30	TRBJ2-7	TGTGCCTGGAAACGAGATTCGACCTACGAGCAGTACTTC	CAWKRDSTYEQYF
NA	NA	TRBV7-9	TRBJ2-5	TGTGCCAGCAGCAACATGGTACAAGAGACCCAGTACTTC	CASSNMVQETQYF
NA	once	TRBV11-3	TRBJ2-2	TGTGCCAGCAGCTTGGGTGCGTCTATCACCGGGGAGCTGTTTTTT	CASSLGASITGELFF
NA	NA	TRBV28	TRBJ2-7	TGTGCCACAACGGAGGGACGTGGCGAGCAGTACTTC	CATTEGRGEQYF
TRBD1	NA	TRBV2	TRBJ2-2	TGTGCCAGCAGGGACAGGGTAAATACCGGGGAGCTGTTTTTT	CASRDRVNTGELFF
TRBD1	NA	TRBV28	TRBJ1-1	TGTGCCAGCAGTTTACGGACAGGGGGCTTATTGGACACTGAAGCTTTCTTT	CASSLRTGGLLDTEAFF
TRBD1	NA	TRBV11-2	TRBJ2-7	TGTGCCAGCAGCCCTCGCGTAGGGGGCGGTTCGTTCGAGCAGTACTTC	CASSPRVGGGSFEQYF
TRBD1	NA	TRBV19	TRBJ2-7	TGTGCCAGTAGTACCCAAACAGGGGCCTACGAGCAGTACTTC	CASSTQTGAYEQYF
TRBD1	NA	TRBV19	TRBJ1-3	TGTGCCAGTACCGTGGGACAGGACCCTGGAAACACCATATATTTT	CASTVGQDPGNTIYF
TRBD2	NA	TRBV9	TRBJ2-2	TGTGCCAGCAGCGTAGACCCCGGGACTAGAGCCACCGGGGAGCTGTTTTTT	CASSVDPGTRATGELFF
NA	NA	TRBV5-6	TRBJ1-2	TGTGCCAGCAGCTTATTTGGCAACTATGGCTACACCTTC	CASSLFGNYGYTF
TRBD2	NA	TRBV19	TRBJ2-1	TGTGCCAGTAGTATAGGGCCGCCTAGCGGGAGGGGACGTGAGCAGTTCTTC	CASSIGPPSGRGREQFF
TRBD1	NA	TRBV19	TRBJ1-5	TGTGCCAGTAGTAGGCCCCCGGACAGGCTGGTCCAGCCCCAGCATTTT	CASSRPPDRLVQPQHF
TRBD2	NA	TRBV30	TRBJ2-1	TGTGCCTGGTCGGGACTAGCGTTGAGTGAGCAGTTCTTC	CAWSGLALSEQFF